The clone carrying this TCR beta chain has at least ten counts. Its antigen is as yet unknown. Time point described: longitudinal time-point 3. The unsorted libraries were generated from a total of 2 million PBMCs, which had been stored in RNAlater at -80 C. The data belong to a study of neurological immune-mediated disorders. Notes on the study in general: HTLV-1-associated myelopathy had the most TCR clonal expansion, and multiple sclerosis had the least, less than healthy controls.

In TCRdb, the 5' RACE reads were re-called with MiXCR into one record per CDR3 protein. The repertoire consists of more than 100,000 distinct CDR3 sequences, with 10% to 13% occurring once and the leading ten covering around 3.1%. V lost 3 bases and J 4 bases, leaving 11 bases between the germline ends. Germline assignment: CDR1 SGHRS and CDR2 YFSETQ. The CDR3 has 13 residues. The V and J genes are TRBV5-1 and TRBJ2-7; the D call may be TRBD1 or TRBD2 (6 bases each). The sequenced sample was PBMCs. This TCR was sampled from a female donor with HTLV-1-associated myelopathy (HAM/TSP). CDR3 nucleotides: TGCGCCAGCAGCTCCGGGGGCCCGTACGAGCAGTACTTC. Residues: CASSSGGPYEQYF.